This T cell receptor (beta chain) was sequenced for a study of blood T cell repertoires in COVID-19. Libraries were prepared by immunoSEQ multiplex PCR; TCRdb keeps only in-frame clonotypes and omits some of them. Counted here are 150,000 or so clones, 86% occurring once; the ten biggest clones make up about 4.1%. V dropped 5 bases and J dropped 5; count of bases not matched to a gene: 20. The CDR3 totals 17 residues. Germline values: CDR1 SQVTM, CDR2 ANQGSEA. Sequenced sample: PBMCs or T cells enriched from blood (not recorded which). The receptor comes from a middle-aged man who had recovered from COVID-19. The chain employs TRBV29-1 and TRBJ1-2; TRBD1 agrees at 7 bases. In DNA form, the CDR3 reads TGCAGCGTTCCACGCCGGGACAGAAGCCTGGGGGGATATGGCTACACCTTC. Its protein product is CSVPRRDRSLGGYGYTF.